This T cell receptor (beta chain) was found in a study of blood T cell repertoires in COVID-19. The overall study: Sources were T cells, B-cell-depleted T cells, or PBMCs; the material itself was cDNA or gDNA.

Produced via immunoSEQ multiplex PCR; TCRdb's table is partial and in-frame only. Altogether more than 200,000 clones are present, approximately 87% being singletons, with the ten largest covering just over 2.5%. From germline, CDR1 is LNHNV and CDR2 YYDKDF (reference sequence). V dropped 1 base and J dropped 10; count of bases not matched to a gene: 6. The CDR3 extends over 16 amino acids. The specimen was peripheral blood. This receptor was identified in an older woman with active or convalescent COVID-19. This chain links TRBV15 with TRBJ2-1; 14 bases match TRBD2. This CDR3 is CATSRGGLAGVREQFF. CDR3 coding DNA: TGTGCCACCAGCAGAGGGGGACTAGCGGGAGTCCGGGAGCAGTTCTTC.